The rows below give T cell receptor beta chains drawn from one sample of a study of T cell changes during pregnancy in multiple sclerosis. Produced via immunoSEQ multiplex PCR; TCRdb's table is partial and in-frame only. The table has around 60,000 clones, approximately 90% seen once. The sequences come from peripheral blood, collected in the third trimester of pregnancy. These receptors came from a female donor in good health, enrolled as a control in a pregnancy study. The CDR3 runs from the conserved cysteine through the conserved F or W. Each record gives: D gene, J gene, V gene, clone size, CDR3 DNA, CDR3 protein. D genes are given only for firm matches. Expanded clones get a size class; other rows say once, few or many, or leave the size out.

d_gene: -
j_gene: TRBJ1-2
v_gene: TRBV5-1
abundance: -
CDR3nt: TGCGCCAGCAGGGGAGACGACAGGTTCTATGGCTACACCTTC
CDR3aa: CASRGDDRFYGYTF

d_gene: -
j_gene: TRBJ1-2
v_gene: TRBV7-2
abundance: -
CDR3nt: TGTGCCAGCAGCTTGTATCCAGGGAACTATGGCTACACCTTC
CDR3aa: CASSLYPGNYGYTF

d_gene: -
j_gene: TRBJ2-7
v_gene: TRBV10-2
abundance: -
CDR3nt: TGCGCCAGCAGTGAACAGGTCACCTCCTACGAGCAGTACTTC
CDR3aa: CASSEQVTSYEQYF

d_gene: -
j_gene: TRBJ2-3
v_gene: TRBV13
abundance: -
CDR3nt: TGTGCCAGCAGCAAAACAGGCTCGGGAGATACGCAGTATTTT
CDR3aa: CASSKTGSGDTQYF

d_gene: -
j_gene: TRBJ1-2
v_gene: TRBV12-5
abundance: once
CDR3nt: TGTGCTAGTGGTTTGGCCAGGGGCCTAGGGTATGGCTACACCTTC
CDR3aa: CASGLARGLGYGYTF

d_gene: -
j_gene: TRBJ2-3
v_gene: TRBV19
abundance: -
CDR3nt: TGTGCCAGTAGTCCAGAGTGGGGCGCAGATACGCAGTATTTT
CDR3aa: CASSPEWGADTQYF

d_gene: -
j_gene: TRBJ2-5
v_gene: TRBV6-6
abundance: -
CDR3nt: TGTGCCAGCAGTAGGGGACAAGAGACCCAGTACTTC
CDR3aa: CASSRGQETQYF

d_gene: -
j_gene: TRBJ2-1
v_gene: TRBV9
abundance: -
CDR3nt: TGTGCCAGCAGCGCCCGGACTTTCGACAATGAGCAGTTCTTC
CDR3aa: CASSARTFDNEQFF

d_gene: TRBD2
j_gene: TRBJ2-5
v_gene: TRBV7-2
abundance: -
CDR3nt: TGTGCCAGCAGCTTAGGGGGACGAGCGGGGGGGCCGGGAGAGACCCAGTACTTC
CDR3aa: CASSLGGRAGGPGETQYF

d_gene: -
j_gene: TRBJ2-3
v_gene: TRBV6-4
abundance: once
CDR3nt: TGTGCCAGCAGTGCCGGGACTCCCACAGATACGCAGTATTTT
CDR3aa: CASSAGTPTDTQYF

d_gene: TRBD2
j_gene: TRBJ2-7
v_gene: TRBV4-1
abundance: -
CDR3nt: TGCGCCAGCAGCCAAGGTACTAGCGCGACCTACGAGCAGTACTTC
CDR3aa: CASSQGTSATYEQYF

d_gene: -
j_gene: TRBJ2-1
v_gene: TRBV5-8
abundance: -
CDR3nt: TGTGCCAGCAGCTTGGCCGGCTGGGGGACTGCGTTCTTC
CDR3aa: CASSLAGWGTAFF

d_gene: -
j_gene: TRBJ2-1
v_gene: TRBV7-2
abundance: -
CDR3nt: TGTGCCAGCAGCTTCGGGATATACATACCAGAGCAGTTCTTC
CDR3aa: CASSFGIYIPEQFF

d_gene: TRBD2
j_gene: TRBJ2-7
v_gene: TRBV15
abundance: -
CDR3nt: TGTGCCACCAGCAGAGGGAGCGGGGGGGCCTACGAGCAGTACTTC
CDR3aa: CATSRGSGGAYEQYF

d_gene: TRBD1
j_gene: TRBJ2-5
v_gene: TRBV6-6
abundance: once
CDR3nt: TGTGCCAGCCTCTTCGCCGGGACAGGGAGGGAGACCCAGTACTTC
CDR3aa: CASLFAGTGRETQYF

d_gene: TRBD1
j_gene: TRBJ1-5
v_gene: TRBV27
abundance: once
CDR3nt: TGTGCCAGCAGTTGGACAGGGGGCCAGCCCCAGCATTTT
CDR3aa: CASSWTGGQPQHF

d_gene: TRBD1
j_gene: TRBJ1-1
v_gene: TRBV6-5
abundance: -
CDR3nt: TGTGCCAGCAGTTCCAACAGGGGAACTGAAGCTTTCTTT
CDR3aa: CASSSNRGTEAFF

d_gene: -
j_gene: TRBJ2-2
v_gene: TRBV4-2
abundance: -
CDR3nt: TGTGCCAGCAGCCAAGCCGTCCGGGGGACCGGGGAGCTGTTTTTT
CDR3aa: CASSQAVRGTGELFF

d_gene: TRBD1
j_gene: TRBJ2-3
v_gene: TRBV4-1
abundance: -
CDR3nt: TGCGCCAGCAGCCATTTGGGGACAGGGGGCACAGATACGCAGTATTTT
CDR3aa: CASSHLGTGGTDTQYF

d_gene: TRBD1
j_gene: TRBJ1-5
v_gene: TRBV6-1
abundance: -
CDR3nt: TGTGCCAGCAGCTACAGGGGCTATAGCAATCAGCCCCAGCATTTT
CDR3aa: CASSYRGYSNQPQHF

d_gene: -
j_gene: TRBJ1-1
v_gene: TRBV7-9
abundance: -
CDR3nt: TGTGCCAGCAGCTGGGGCCCGGGACTTAGAACTTTCTTT
CDR3aa: CASSWGPGLRTFF

d_gene: -
j_gene: TRBJ2-1
v_gene: TRBV19
abundance: -
CDR3nt: TGTGCCAGTAGTATAGAGGGGAGGAATGAGCAGTTCTTC
CDR3aa: CASSIEGRNEQFF

d_gene: -
j_gene: TRBJ1-1
v_gene: TRBV5-4
abundance: -
CDR3nt: TGTGCCAGCAGCTCAGGACAGCTCACTGAAGCTTTCTTT
CDR3aa: CASSSGQLTEAFF

d_gene: -
j_gene: TRBJ1-4
v_gene: TRBV6-1
abundance: -
CDR3nt: TGTGCCAGCAGTAATATCGGACAGTCTAATGAAAAACTGTTTTTT
CDR3aa: CASSNIGQSNEKLFF